This TCR beta chain was observed in a study of T-cell reconstitution after alpha-beta-depleted transplantation in children. Germline V gene lookup returns CDR1 LGHDT and CDR2 YNNKEL (reference sequence). This CDR3 is 15 amino acids long. The germline V and J ends were trimmed by 0 bases and 0 bases, with 8 bases remaining between them. Unique molecular identifiers were used in preparing the TCRbeta library. TCRdb used MiXCR to reprocess the PCR reads, holding one entry per CDR3 protein. The sample lists 200,000 to 250,000 distinct CDR3 sequences; roughly a tenth were seen once. The V and J genes are TRBV3-1 and TRBJ2-5; no reliable D call. The receptor's source is a human donor who donated a stem cell graft to a child with acute lymphoblastic leukemia. Here the sequenced sample was PBMCs from the stem cell graft donor, taken from the stem cell graft. CDR3 DNA sequence: TGTGCCAGCAGCCAAGACCGGAAGTACCAAGAGACCCAGTACTTC. Its translation: CASSQDRKYQETQYF.